This entry concerns a single T cell receptor (beta chain). The data derive from a study of blood T cells in healthy people across ages. This CDR3 is 12 amino acids long. Germline V gene data show CDR1 as DFQATT and CDR2 as SNEGSKA (reference sequence). V was clipped by 3 bases and J by 5 bases, with 7 bases between them. The second PCR ran about 6 to 11 cycles with a sample-barcoded 5' primer and J-beta primers. TCRdb redid the calling of the 5' RACE reads with MiXCR, one entry per CDR3 protein. The sample consists of 790,000 or so distinct CDR3 sequences, less than 60% of them appearing once. The genes are TRBV20-1 and TRBJ1-4; D gene ambiguous. The receptor was derived from a man older than 75 in good health. The sequencing input was blood. The CDR3 is CSASPGNEKLFF. CDR3 DNA sequence: TGCAGTGCTAGTCCCGGGAATGAAAAACTGTTTTTT.